This T cell receptor (beta chain) was documented in a study of shared clonotypes between healthy human individuals (dated by TCRdb to about 2020). In the study overall: The cohort comprised a couple of women and a few men aged 18 to 49 years. Per donor, three plates each were used for CD4 naive and CD4 memory, two for CD8 naive, and one for CD8 memory. To estimate repertoire size and how much clonotype sharing occurs between individuals, the study deeply sequenced the blood TCR repertoires of about five healthy adults. To increase sequencing depth and limit assay-specific biases, different laboratories used diverse techniques to prepare libraries and sequence TCR repertoires. Each donor's leukapheresis produced roughly between roughly 0.94 and 9.5 billion PBMCs. What the work shows at the level of the full study, not this receptor alone: Clonotypes shared by all four sorted-subset donors showed higher generation probabilities than non-shared clonotypes. Naive subsets generally had larger estimated clonotype richness than memory subsets did. Sharing across a few donors was observed for approximately 5% of naive CD4, 3.5% of naive CD8, over 2% of memory CD4, and about 0.38% of memory CD8 clonotypes. Because the study included only a small number of donors, the genetic and exposure-history diversity represented was limited. Even with the large sequencing depth, rarefaction of the sorted-subset datasets indicated that sequencing was incomplete. Pairwise subsampling indicated that sequencing depth was expected to affect the degree of clonotype sharing among donors. Sampling was restricted to blood, and TCR repertoires in tissues likely differ from the TCR repertoires found in blood.

Donors were healthy HIV-negative adults with no recently reported acute infections or vaccinations. All donors were Caucasian adults living in Nashville, Tennessee, USA. CD4+ T cells were enriched by magnetic negative selection; naive cells were then positively selected on CD45RA, and the negative fraction formed the memory subset. After blood collection by leukapheresis, PBMCs were isolated using Ficoll-Histopaque density gradient centrifugation and then cryopreserved in the vapor phase of liquid nitrogen. Purity and quantity of every magnetically sorted T cell population were checked by analytical flow cytometry. Each sorted fraction had its genomic DNA isolated and then quantified by UV absorbance on a Nanodrop 2000c. Spanning cysteine to phenylalanine, the CDR3 consists of 17 amino acids. Kept here is only the CDR3 DNA, which spans 51 bases and is read in frame from base 1. V and J lose 0 bases and 0 bases, and a span of 10 bases separates them. From a lookup of the germline V gene, CDR1 and CDR2 are SGHTS and YDEGEE.

Using the deep immunoSEQ assay, TCR CDR3 regions were amplified from genomic DNA by multiplex PCR. Genomic DNA extracted from each cell subset was distributed evenly over all wells of several immunoSEQ 96-well plates, and each plate served as one replicate. For sorted subsets, each replicate PCR was loaded with 200 to 250 ng genomic DNA, equivalent to 30,000 or so T cell genomes. The purified libraries were quantified using a Qubit 3.0 fluorometer, sized with a Bioanalyzer 2100, and then quantified again using the KAPA Library Quantification kit. Every immunoSEQ 96-well plate was sequenced on a separate single-read 150-cycle Illumina NextSeq 550 flow cell. Turning to the authors' computational methods: Because only junctional sequences without quality scores were contained in the immunoSEQ output, filtering matching that applied to full-length reads could not be performed. To assign V/J genes and CDR3, sequences were annotated using PyIR, a Python wrapper for IgBLAST v1.9, with IMGT germline references. Reads were filtered out if the reads had weak V/J assignments (E-value above 1e-6), no CDR3, stop codons, out-of-frame junctions, or ambiguous translated residues. V3J clonotypes were defined as sequences sharing the same inferred V gene, J gene, and CDR3 amino acid sequence. The percentage overlap between two repertoires was calculated by dividing the number of shared unique clonotypes by the size of the smaller repertoire. Repertoire richness was assessed with RTK rarefaction, the Chao1 estimator, and Recon v2.1 estimates of unobserved clonotypes. OLGA was used to compute generation probabilities for all TCRbeta clonotypes that the gDNA method yielded from a handful of donors. TCRdb carries this immuneACCESS record with in-frame sequences only. Its versions omit some clonotypes, under half of them owing to an unresolved V gene in the studies checked, with the rest unexplained. The DNA was the basis for D and trimming; V, J and clone size are from that table. Recorded for this sample are about 2.4 million clones; around 90% of them occurred a single time. Roughly 0.13% of the sample lies in the top ten.

This clone was recorded only once. No cognate antigen has been identified for it. No base quality information exists; no much larger clone differs at one position. Other DNA sequences in the sample encode the same CDR3. The chain is encoded by TRBV5-8 joined to TRBJ1-6; no D gene is confidently identified. The clonotype originates from a man younger than 35 in good health. Sequenced material: naive CD4+ T cells sorted from blood. What this sample's cell subset or site label stands for: CD45RA+ positively selected. The CDR3 loop reads CASSLGSGSSYNSPLHF. The nucleotides are TGTGCCAGCAGCTTGGGGTCCGGGAGCTCCTATAATTCACCCCTCCACTTT.